The 14 T cell receptor beta chains in this list originate from one sample, sequenced in a study of CD8 T cells in Susac syndrome. Reverse transcription of roughly 0.45 to 1 ug RNA was performed with random hexamers. MiXCR was run by TCRdb on the immunoSEQ multiplex PCR reads, yielding one entry per CDR3 protein. The sample holds 200,000 to 250,000 distinct CDR3 sequences, over 90% seen once. Sequencing was carried out using CD4+ T cells from PBMCs. The receptors were sampled from a human donor with Susac syndrome.

The V gene is TRBV6-6, the J gene TRBJ1-1; 7 bases align to TRBD1. Trimming cost V 2 bases and J 5 bases; bases outside gene matches: 5. Germline-derived CDR1 and CDR2 are MNHNY and SVGAGI (reference sequence). The CDR3 sequence is 14 residues long. The CDR3: CASSYGRGGTEAFF. CDR3 DNA: TGTGCCAGCAGTTACGGCAGGGGGGGAACTGAAGCTTTCTTT.

The chain joins TRBV27 to TRBJ2-5; possibly TRBD1 or TRBD2 for D (6 bases each). Trimming cost V 7 bases and J 5 bases, with 17 bases left between them. The germline gives CDR1 MNHEY, CDR2 SMNVEV (reference sequence). This CDR3 contains 14 residues. CDR3 amino acids: CASTDRQGRETQYF. The CDR3 nucleotides read TGTGCCAGCACAGACAGGCAGGGGAGGGAGACCCAGTACTTC.

The chain employs TRBV12-3 or TRBV12-4 and TRBJ1-4; D possibly corresponds to TRBD1 (5 bases). The CDR3 has 14 residues. Trimming stripped 8 bases from V and 5 bases from J, with 15 bases between. The CDR3 loop reads CASAPGTTNEKLFF. For the CDR3, the DNA is TGTGCCAGCGCCCCCGGGACCACAAATGAAAAACTGTTTTTT.

The gene calls are TRBV30 and TRBJ2-1; no definite D call. Germline CDR1 is GTSNPN and CDR2 is SVGIG (reference sequence). There are 13 residues in the CDR3. The V end was cut by 1 base, the J end by 7 bases, with 11 bases between. The CDR3 bases are TGTGCCTGGAGTGATCCCCCAAGGAATGAGCAGTTCTTC. It specifies CAWSDPPRNEQFF.

The gene calls are TRBV20-1 and TRBJ2-1; TRBD1 aligns across 9 bases. The CDR3 has 15 residues. Trimming took 5 bases from V and 8 from J; bases not matched to a gene: 13. Germline CDR1 DFQATT, CDR2 SNEGSKA (reference sequence). In DNA, the CDR3 is TGCAGTGCTGCTCCCGGGACAGGGCCGGGGGATGAGCAGTTCTTC. The encoded protein is CSAAPGTGPGDEQFF.

The chain combines TRBV30 with TRBJ1-5, with a possible D match to TRBD1 (6 bases). The V gene lost 8 bases and the J gene lost 0 bases, with 14 bases spanning the gap. The CDR3 spans 14 residues. Germline V gives CDR1 GTSNPN, CDR2 SVGIG (reference sequence). The CDR3 nucleotides are TGTGCCAGCACGACAGGAAATAGCAATCAGCCCCAGCATTTT. Protein: CASTTGNSNQPQHF. The complete variable domain, with remaining parts taken from reference TRBV30 and TRBJ1-5, reads SQTIHQWPATLVQPVGSPLSLECTVEGTSNPNLYWYRQAAGRGLQLLFYSVGIGQISSEVPQNLSASRPQDRQFILSSKKLLLSDSGFYLCASTTGNSNQPQHFGDGTRLSIL.

The chain recombines TRBV7-2 with TRBJ1-1, with 7 bases that match TRBD1. The CDR3 is 14 residues long. Trimming took 5 bases from V and 10 from J; bases not matched to a gene: 13. Germline V gene data show CDR1 as SGHTA and CDR2 as FQGNSA. The CDR3 loop is CASSRDRARRGAFF. The CDR3 DNA reads as TGTGCCAGCAGCCGAGACAGGGCCCGTCGGGGAGCTTTCTTT.

This sequence joins TRBV4-3 and TRBJ1-2; D gene uncertain. With 1 base removed from V and 4 bases from J, the gap between germline ends came to 13 bases. Germline V gives CDR1 LGHNA, CDR2 YSLEER. CDR3 length equals 15 residues. The CDR3 nucleotides read TGCGCCAGCAGCCAAGGAGAAATAGGTCCCTATGGCTACACCTTC. Translated, it gives CASSQGEIGPYGYTF.

The chain joins TRBV7-3 to TRBJ1-6; D gene ambiguous. Germline values: CDR1 SGHTA, CDR2 FQGTGA. This CDR3 comprises 14 residues. The V end lost 1 base, the J end lost 10 bases, and 11 bases lay between the germline ends. This CDR3 is CASSLSPGTSPLHF. The CDR3 bases are TGTGCCAGCAGCTTAAGCCCGGGAACGTCACCCCTCCACTTT.

This chain joins TRBV20-1 and TRBJ1-5, with 9 bases fitting TRBD1. The CDR3 has 13 residues. Germline assignment: CDR1 DFQATT and CDR2 SNEGSKA (reference sequence). The J segment lost 4 bases and the V segment lost 3 bases, leaving 1 base of the junction unmatched. The CDR3 reads CSASGQGNQPQHF. In DNA, the CDR3 is TGCAGTGCTAGCGGACAGGGGAATCAGCCCCAGCATTTT.

The chain recombines TRBV7-2 with TRBJ2-7; 7 bases line up with TRBD2. Germline V gives CDR1 SGHTA, CDR2 FQGNSA. The CDR3 is 13 residues long. V lost 6 bases and J lost 4; bases outside the gene matches: 6. For the CDR3, the DNA is TGTGCCAGCAGAATGGCGGGGGTGTACGAGCAGTACTTC. Protein: CASRMAGVYEQYF. The full variable domain, with the rest looked up from reference TRBV7-2 and TRBJ2-7, is GAGVSQSPSNKVTEKGKDVELRCDPISGHTALYWYRQSLGQGLEFLIYFQGNSAPDKSGLPSDRFSAERTGGSVSTLTIQRTQQEDSAVYLCASRMAGVYEQYFGPGTRLTVT.

This rearrangement joins TRBV9 to TRBJ2-7; TRBD2 agrees at 10 bases. CDR1 SGDLS and CDR2 YYNGEE come from the germline V gene. The CDR3 consists of 15 residues. J was trimmed by 3 bases and V by 2 bases; bases with no gene match: 5. CDR3 sequence reads: CASSVSLAGDYEQYF. The CDR3 bases are TGTGCCAGCAGCGTCTCTCTAGCGGGGGACTACGAGCAGTACTTC.

The CDR3 loop is CASQFNLPPQGRNEQFF. The CDR3 nucleotides are TGTGCCAGCCAGTTCAACCTTCCCCCCCAAGGGCGGAATGAGCAGTTCTTC. The genes are TRBV12-3 or TRBV12-4 and TRBJ2-1; D gene unclear. The CDR3 is 17 residues long. V was clipped by 8 bases and J by 7 bases, with 27 bases between them.

The chain has TRBV7-3 and TRBJ1-2; D is unresolved. Germline CDR1 and CDR2: SGHTA and FQGTGA. V shed 6 bases and J shed 7 bases, with 15 bases lying between them. This CDR3 contains 13 residues. The CDR3 DNA follows: TGTGCCAGCAGAGAGCAGGTTGAAGGTGGCTACACCTTC. Translation: CASREQVEGGYTF.